Presented here are 27 T cell receptor beta chains from one specimen sequenced in a study of blood T cell repertoires in COVID-19. Assay used: immunoSEQ multiplex PCR; TCRdb lists only in-frame clones, some missing. Altogether around 150,000 clones are present, about 86% being singletons, with the ten largest covering roughly 19%. Source material: peripheral blood. These receptor sequences come from an elderly woman with acute or convalescent COVID-19.

The chain links TRBV6-2 or TRBV6-3 to TRBJ1-5; 7 positions agree with TRBD1. The J segment lost 5 bases and the V segment lost 5 bases, leaving 6 bases of the junction unmatched. Germline CDR1 reads MNHEY; CDR2 reads SVGEGT. The CDR3 extends over 14 amino acids. CDR3 sequence: CASSTQGSDQPQHF. As DNA, the CDR3 is TGTGCCAGCAGTACACAGGGGAGTGATCAGCCCCAGCATTTT.

This rearrangement joins TRBV30 to TRBJ2-7, with 8 bases matching TRBD1. The V and J ends lost 3 bases and 2 bases, in that order; junction bases with no gene match: 12. Germline CDR1 is GTSNPN and CDR2 is SVGIG (reference sequence). The length of the CDR3 is 16 residues. The DNA of the CDR3 is TGTGCCTGGAGAAAAAAAGGACAGGGTTTAACCTACGAGCAGTACTTC. Residues: CAWRKKGQGLTYEQYF.

Here the CDR3 DNA reads TGTGCCAGCAACCGGCCGGGGGGAGGGAACACCGGGGAGCTGTTTTTT. Residues: CASNRPGGGNTGELFF. This chain joins TRBV5-6 and TRBJ2-2; 7 bases match TRBD2. Trimming took 6 bases from V and 1 from J; bases not matched to a gene: 9. Germline V gives CDR1 SGHDT, CDR2 YYEEEE. The CDR3 has 16 residues.

The V and J genes are TRBV19 and TRBJ1-5; TRBD1 might be the D (5 bases). Trimming took 3 bases from V and 5 from J, leaving 14 bases between them. Germline-derived CDR1 and CDR2 are LNHDA and SQIVND (reference sequence). The CDR3 has 15 residues. In DNA, the CDR3 is TGTGCCAGTAGTATTGAGGTTTCGGGGGATCAGCCCCAGCATTTT. Translation gives CASSIEVSGDQPQHF.

The V and J genes are TRBV25-1 and TRBJ1-2; the D gene is possibly TRBD1 (5 bases). In germline, CDR1 is MGHDK, CDR2 SYGVNS. The CDR3 is 13 amino acids. V lost 2 bases and J 3 bases, leaving 7 bases between the germline ends. Written as DNA, the CDR3 is TGTGCCAGCAGTGAAGGGGGGTACTATGGCTACACCTTC. It yields the protein CASSEGGYYGYTF.

This sequence joins TRBV11-3 and TRBJ2-7; TRBD2 is a possible D gene (6 bases). The CDR3 is 15 residues long. V lost 1 base and J lost 0, with 10 bases in between. The germline gives CDR1 SGHNT, CDR2 YENEEA. CDR3 protein: CASSLGAGSSYEQYF. Written as DNA, the CDR3 is TGTGCCAGCAGCTTAGGGGCGGGGAGCTCCTACGAGCAGTACTTC.

This chain uses TRBV5-1 with TRBJ2-1, with TRBD1 matching 9 bases. CDR3 length: 16 amino acids. J lost 5 bases, V lost 3 bases, and 9 bases had no gene match. Germline-derived CDR1 and CDR2 are SGHRS and YFSETQ. In DNA form, the CDR3 reads TGCGCCAGCAGCTATACGCCGGGACAGGGAAACAATGAGCAGTTCTTC. The encoded protein is CASSYTPGQGNNEQFF. Based on the CDR3 plus reference TRBV5-1 and TRBJ2-1, the full variable domain is KAGVTQTPRYLIKTRGQQVTLSCSPISGHRSVSWYQQTPGQGLQFLFEYFSETQRNKGNFPGRFSGRQFSNSRSEMNVSTLELGDSALYLCASSYTPGQGNNEQFFGPGTRLTVL.

The chain employs TRBV4-1 and TRBJ2-2; 7 bases fit TRBD1. The CDR3 covers 16 residues. Germline CDR1 is MGHRA and CDR2 is YSYEKL. Losses at the gene ends were 2 bases for V and 0 bases for J; bases not matched to a gene: 3. The CDR3 here is CASSQRTGANTGELFF. The CDR3 region has the DNA TGCGCCAGCAGCCAACGGACAGGAGCGAACACCGGGGAGCTGTTTTTT.

The chain combines TRBV7-9 with TRBJ1-4; TRBD1 is a possible D gene (5 bases). Looked up from germline, CDR1 is SEHNR and CDR2 is FQNEAQ (reference sequence). V lost 6 bases to trimming and J lost 3 bases, with 17 bases between them. This CDR3 has 16 residues. CDR3 residues: CASRPTALGANEKLFF. The CDR3 DNA reads as TGTGCCAGCAGACCGACAGCCCTTGGGGCTAATGAAAAACTGTTTTTT.

The V gene is TRBV19, the J gene TRBJ2-3, with a possible D match to TRBD1 (6 bases). Between the trimmed V and J ends, which lost 2 bases and 1 base, there was a span of 19 bases. Germline V gene lookup returns CDR1 LNHDA and CDR2 SQIVND (reference sequence). The CDR3 has 18 amino acids. CDR3 residues: CASSIWAGATGGTDTQYF. The CDR3 bases are TGTGCCAGTAGTATATGGGCAGGGGCCACCGGTGGCACAGATACGCAGTATTTT.

The V call is TRBV6-5, the J call TRBJ1-1; TRBD1 aligns across 9 bases. The V and J ends lost 11 bases and 0 bases, in that order; junction bases with no gene match: 4. Germline V gene sequence: CDR1 MNHEY, CDR2 SVGAGI. This CDR3 contains 13 residues. CDR3 coding DNA: TGTGCCCCCGGGACAGGGTTGAACACTGAAGCTTTCTTT. It specifies CAPGTGLNTEAFF.

The chain joins TRBV5-1 to TRBJ1-6; no clear D gene. The CDR3 has 14 amino acids. CDR1 SGHRS and CDR2 YFSETQ come from the germline V gene. V was shortened by 0 bases and J by 7 bases, with 8 bases between the two germline ends. As DNA, the CDR3 is TGCGCCAGCAGCTTGGGACATGGGAATTCACCCCTCCACTTT. This gives the protein CASSLGHGNSPLHF.

V gene TRBV7-2 combines with J gene TRBJ2-4; no reliable D call. The germline V gene has CDR1 SGHTA and CDR2 FQGNSA. V was shortened by 0 bases and J by 0 bases, with 9 bases between the two germline ends. The CDR3 consists of 16 residues. The CDR3 bases are TGTGCCAGCAGCTTAGCACAGAATATAGCCAAAAACATTCAGTACTTC. It codes for CASSLAQNIAKNIQYF.

The CDR3 sequence is CASSQEMDRGFQETQYF. CDR3 nucleotides: TGTGCCAGCAGCCAAGAGATGGACAGGGGGTTCCAAGAGACCCAGTACTTC. This rearrangement joins TRBV3-1 (or the pseudogene TRBV3-2) to TRBJ2-5, with 10 bases fitting TRBD1. This CDR3 has 17 amino acids. The V and J ends lost 0 bases and 1 base, in that order; junction bases with no gene match: 5. Germline V gene lookup returns CDR1 LGHDT and CDR2 YNNKEL (reference sequence).

The chain couples TRBV11-2 to TRBJ2-3; no definite D call. CDR1 and CDR2 (germline): SGHAT, FQNNGV. CDR3 length: 14 residues. V lost 2 bases, J lost 0 bases, and 6 bases lay in between. CDR3 sequence: CASSLISSTDTQYF. CDR3 in DNA: TGTGCCAGCAGCTTAATCTCTAGCACAGATACGCAGTATTTT.

This chain links TRBV27 with TRBJ2-3, with D possibly matching TRBD2 (5 bases). Trimming cost V 6 bases and J 3 bases, with 19 bases left between them. CDR3 length: 16 residues. The germline V gene has CDR1 MNHEY and CDR2 SMNVEV (reference sequence). CDR3 amino acids: CASRTTGVGSTDTQYF. DNA for the CDR3: TGTGCCAGCAGAACTACCGGGGTAGGGAGTACAGATACGCAGTATTTT.

The chain is built from TRBV4-2 and TRBJ1-5; TRBD1 matches 7 bases. Per germline, CDR1 LGHNA and CDR2 YNFKEQ. V lost 4 bases and J lost 5; bases outside the gene matches: 11. This CDR3 is 16 amino acids long. CDR3 coding DNA: TGTGCCAGCAGCCCATACCGGGACAGACTCTATCAGCCCCAGCATTTT. It yields the protein CASSPYRDRLYQPQHF.

This sequence joins TRBV7-8 and TRBJ1-2, with 10 bases aligning to TRBD1. Germline trimming cut 1 base from V and 8 bases from J; bases unmatched to any gene: 4. Per the germline V gene, CDR1 is SGHVS and CDR2 is FQNEAQ. This CDR3 region has 14 residues. CDR3: CASSLGGQGGGYTF. In nucleotides, the CDR3 is TGTGCCAGCAGCTTAGGAGGACAGGGGGGAGGCTACACCTTC.

The chain employs TRBV6-5 and TRBJ1-2; 7 bases line up with TRBD1. From germline, CDR1 is MNHEY and CDR2 SVGAGI. V shed 7 bases, J shed 4 bases, and the junction held 9 bases outside the gene matches. This CDR3 has 14 amino acids. The CDR3 DNA follows: TGTGCCAGCAAGGGACAGTCGATATCCTATGGCTACACCTTC. Residues: CASKGQSISYGYTF.

The chain has TRBV7-3 and TRBJ2-7; 9 bases agree with TRBD2. This CDR3 region has 15 residues. V shed 2 bases, J shed 5 bases, and the junction held 7 bases outside the gene matches. Germline V gene sequence: CDR1 SGHTA, CDR2 FQGTGA. This CDR3 is CASSLGGGAVHEQYF. As DNA, the CDR3 is TGTGCCAGCAGCTTAGGCGGGGGGGCCGTCCACGAGCAGTACTTC. Full variable domain (rest looked up from reference TRBV7-3 and TRBJ2-7): GAGVSQTPSNKVTEKGKYVELRCDPISGHTALYWYRQSLGQGPEFLIYFQGTGAADDSGLPNDRFFAVRPEGSVSTLKIQRTERGDSAVYLCASSLGGGAVHEQYFGPGTRLTVT.

The chain has TRBV9 and TRBJ2-7; 10 bases match TRBD2. Germline V lookup: CDR1 SGDLS, CDR2 YYNGEE. The CDR3 spans 17 residues. With V trimmed by 3 bases and J by 4 bases, 13 bases remained unmatched. The CDR3 is CASSEAPSLAGAYEQYF. The CDR3 DNA reads TGTGCCAGCAGCGAGGCGCCTAGTCTAGCGGGGGCGTACGAGCAGTACTTC.

This sequence joins TRBV27 and TRBJ1-1; the D gene is possibly TRBD1 (6 bases). Germline V gene sequence: CDR1 MNHEY, CDR2 SMNVEV (reference sequence). Trimming took off 5 bases at V and 8 bases at J, with 15 bases between the two ends. CDR3 length equals 13 residues. The CDR3 loop is CASSTIEQGEAFF. CDR3 nucleotides: TGTGCCAGCAGTACAATCGAACAGGGAGAAGCTTTCTTT.

The chain has TRBV11-3 and TRBJ2-4; perhaps TRBD2 as D (7 bases). With 0 bases removed from V and 2 bases from J, the gap between germline ends came to 20 bases. CDR3 length: 19 amino acids. The germline V gene has CDR1 SGHNT and CDR2 YENEEA. The CDR3 is CASSLDEVSGGESKNIQYF. DNA of the CDR3: TGTGCCAGCAGCTTAGACGAGGTATCGGGGGGCGAGTCCAAAAACATTCAGTACTTC. The full variable domain, in which reference TRBV11-3 and TRBJ2-4 provide the parts outside the CDR3, is EAGVVQSPRYKIIEKKQPVAFWCNPISGHNTLYWYLQNLGQGPELLIRYENEEAVDDSQLPKDRFSAERLKGVDSTLKIQPAELGDSAVYLCASSLDEVSGGESKNIQYFGAGTRLSVL.

The chain carries TRBV6-6 and TRBJ1-1, with TRBD1 matching over 8 bases. The germline CDR1 and CDR2 sequences are MNHNY and SVGAGI (reference sequence). This CDR3 comprises 14 residues. Trimming cost V 5 bases and J 1 base; bases outside gene matches: 3. CDR3 sequence (DNA): TGTGCCAGCAGTAGCGGGACAGGGAACACTGAAGCTTTCTTT. Translation gives CASSSGTGNTEAFF.

The chain has TRBV11-2 and TRBJ2-1; TRBD2 agrees at 10 bases. V shed 1 base, J shed 7 bases, and the junction held 13 bases outside the gene matches. The CDR3 length is 18 residues. CDR1 is SGHAT and CDR2 is FQNNGV in the germline V gene. CDR3 bases: TGTGCCAGCAGCTTAGTGGCTAGCGGGAGAGTTTTCGGGAATGAGCAGTTCTTC. This encodes CASSLVASGRVFGNEQFF.

There are many counts of this clone. V gene TRBV30 combines with J gene TRBJ2-1; maybe TRBD2 (6 bases). Germline V gene sequence: CDR1 GTSNPN, CDR2 SVGIG (reference sequence). Deletions cut 3 bases from V and 9 bases from J, with 18 bases between. The CDR3 has 14 amino acids. CDR3 bases: TGTGCCTGGAGCCAGGGCGTAGAGGGAGGTGAGCAGTTCTTC. Protein product: CAWSQGVEGGEQFF.

The count of this clone is one. This chain links TRBV4-3 with TRBJ1-6, with D hard to call. Germline V gene sequence: CDR1 LGHNA, CDR2 YSLEER. There are 15 residues in the CDR3. V lost 0 bases and J lost 12, with 15 bases in between. The DNA of the CDR3 is TGCGCCAGCAGCCAAGATGCGAGTAACCTGGTACCCCTCCACTTT. Its protein is CASSQDASNLVPLHF.